The entry below gives a single T cell receptor (beta chain) sequence along with its context. Its antigen is as yet unknown. Sequenced by immunoSEQ multiplex PCR; TCRdb stores in-frame clones only, minus some. The table lists about 120,000 clones, around nine tenths of them singletons. This sample stems from a study of T cell responses to AZD1222 COVID-19 vaccine. The overall study: Analyses pooled second doses at about 4 or about 12 weeks.

Notes on the study in general: Clonal diversity was possibly underestimated, and the donors were mostly white British, with more females. As reported, nearly half of all spike-specific TCRs target variant regions that are unmutated. The breadth and depth of Spike-specific TCRs increased once two AZD1222 doses had been given.

The sequencing used peripheral blood, collected on day 0 of AZD1222 vaccination. This TCR derives from an adult in good health.

The CDR3 is CASSLSSGYGDTQYF. CDR3 DNA: TGTGCCAGCAGCCTTTCTAGCGGCTATGGAGATACGCAGTATTTT. The rearrangement links TRBV7-2 to TRBJ2-3, with 7 bases matching TRBD2. V trimming: 5 bases; J trimming: 5 bases; junction bases outside the gene matches: 10. The CDR3 length is 15 residues. Germline V gene lookup returns CDR1 SGHTA and CDR2 FQGNSA.